This TCR beta chain comes out of a study of technical replicates of blood from a handful of donors listed by TCRdb under 2017. Including cysteine and phenylalanine, the CDR3 has 16 amino acids. The only DNA kept is the CDR3, 48 bases in frame from the first base. Trimming accounts for 3 bases at V and 5 bases at J, while the number of junction bases matched to no gene is 10. The CDR1 and CDR2 encoded by the germline V gene (reference sequence) are SGHNT and YYREEE. The library was built by means of the immunoSEQ multiplex PCR assay. The immuneACCESS repertoire file appears here via TCRdb, limited to in-frame rearrangements. These files lack a portion of the clones; in checked studies, under half of the deficit traces to unresolved V genes, and the cause of the others is not known. The sample data list roughly 100,000 clones, and 96% of these were observed just once. The ten largest clones capture around 0.2% of the sample.

This clone was detected once. This receptor's antigen is unknown. Per-nucleotide qualities are absent, and no much larger clonotype sits a single base away. The rearrangement combines TRBV5-4 with TRBJ1-5; TRBD1 lines up with 8 middle nucleotides. The TCR originated in a human donor in good health. The sequenced sample consisted of T cells isolated from PBMCs. CDR3 region: CASSSHPGQDDQPQHF. The bases read TGTGCCAGCAGCTCACATCCGGGACAGGATGATCAGCCCCAGCATTTT.